A selection of T cell receptor beta chains follows, all from one sample in a study of identical twins. TCRdb recomputed calls from the 5' RACE reads with MiXCR, one row per CDR3 protein. The data show about 340,000 distinct CDR3 sequences, with roughly 12% seen just once and approximately 7.9% held by the top ten. These records were also assigned to another study, of yellow fever vaccine responses in identical twins.

Input material: CD8+ T cells sorted from blood. These receptors came from a young woman in good health. The CDR3 runs from the conserved cysteine through the conserved F or W. A D gene is named only where the DNA matches it firmly. Expanded clones get a size class; other rows say once, few or many, or leave the size out.

clone_size d_call j_call v_call cdr3_aa cdr3_nt
. TRBD2 TRBJ2-1 TRBV4-2 CASSQSTSGRTPFPYNEQFF TGTGCCAGCAGCCAATCGACTAGCGGGAGAACCCCTTTCCCCTACAATGAGCAGTTCTTC
many . TRBJ2-5 TRBV7-8 CASSLGFRFRAREETQYF TGTGCCAGCAGCTTAGGCTTCCGTTTCCGGGCGAGGGAAGAGACCCAGTACTTC
few . TRBJ2-7 TRBV27 CASTGRHGGEQYF TGTGCCAGCACAGGGAGGCATGGAGGCGAGCAGTACTTC
few TRBD2 TRBJ2-5 TRBV4-1 CASSQEGTSWSGGETQYF TGCGCCAGCAGCCAAGAGGGGACTAGTTGGTCCGGAGGGGAGACCCAGTACTTC
. TRBD2 TRBJ2-3 TRBV5-6 CASSLAGSGSADTQYF TGTGCCAGCAGCTTGGCTGGTAGCGGGAGTGCAGATACGCAGTATTTT
once TRBD1 TRBJ1-5 TRBV2 CASSEEALDRFFDQPQHF TGTGCCAGCAGTGAAGAGGCCTTGGACAGGTTTTTCGATCAGCCCCAGCATTTT
. TRBD2 TRBJ2-1 TRBV2 CASSEGGLAGSNNEQFF TGTGCCAGCAGTGAGGGGGGACTAGCGGGGTCCAACAATGAGCAGTTCTTC
. . TRBJ1-1 TRBV4-2 CASSPPRTWGDTEAFF TGTGCCAGCAGCCCACCTCGCACCTGGGGGGACACTGAAGCTTTCTTT
. . TRBJ1-4 TRBV28 CASNPWGTANEKLFF TGTGCCAGCAACCCATGGGGCACGGCTAATGAAAAACTGTTTTTT
many . TRBJ2-3 TRBV12-3/TRBV12-4 CASSDVLTTDTQYF TGTGCCAGCAGTGACGTACTAACTACAGATACGCAGTATTTT
many TRBD2 TRBJ2-1 TRBV5-8 CASSLLAGGYNEQFF TGTGCCAGCAGCCTACTAGCGGGAGGGTATAATGAGCAGTTCTTC
. TRBD1 TRBJ2-1 TRBV12-3/TRBV12-4 CASSFPLGVEDRESYNEQFF TGTGCCAGCAGTTTTCCCTTGGGGGTGGAAGACAGGGAATCCTACAATGAGCAGTTCTTC
many . TRBJ2-2 TRBV20-1 CSARDSQGQNTGELFF TGCAGTGCTAGAGATAGTCAGGGACAGAACACCGGGGAGCTGTTTTTT
few TRBD2 TRBJ2-1 TRBV14 CASSRYGGGDNEQFF TGTGCCAGCAGCCGGTATGGCGGGGGGGACAATGAGCAGTTCTTC
few . TRBJ1-1 TRBV7-8 CASSLVYGQMNTEAFF TGTGCCAGCAGCTTAGTATACGGACAGATGAACACTGAAGCTTTCTTT
many . TRBJ1-1 TRBV4-1 CASSHPSVRDPAFF TGCGCCAGCAGCCACCCGTCGGTGAGGGACCCAGCTTTCTTT
. . TRBJ2-7 TRBV7-9 CASSLDLPGPKRGQYF TGTGCCAGCAGCTTAGATTTACCAGGTCCAAAACGGGGGCAGTACTTC
few . TRBJ1-1 TRBV20-1 CSATYRKNTEAFF TGCAGTGCTACCTACAGGAAGAACACTGAAGCTTTCTTT
few . TRBJ2-7 TRBV28 CASSLLGPDKTYEQYF TGTGCCAGCAGTTTATTGGGACCCGATAAAACCTACGAGCAGTACTTC
few TRBD1 TRBJ2-5 TRBV28 CASSPAQGVWETQYF TGTGCCAGCAGCCCGGCGCAGGGGGTGTGGGAGACCCAGTACTTC
. . TRBJ2-3 TRBV29-1 CSVDSYHSSTDTQYF TGCAGCGTGGACAGCTACCACTCTAGCACAGATACGCAGTATTTT
many . TRBJ2-1 TRBV4-1 CASSQVLDPEQFF TGCGCCAGCAGCCAAGTCTTGGATCCTGAGCAGTTCTTC
few . TRBJ2-5 TRBV27 CASRAPVGQETQYF TGTGCCAGCAGAGCGCCAGTGGGCCAAGAGACCCAGTACTTC
many TRBD2 TRBJ2-1 TRBV4-1 CASSQEWRGSLHGEQFF TGCGCCAGCAGCCAAGAATGGCGGGGGAGTTTACATGGTGAGCAGTTCTTC